This section outlines one T cell receptor (beta chain) sequence together with its context. Between the trimmed V and J ends, which lost 3 bases and 5 bases, there was a span of 17 bases. Looked up from germline, CDR1 is SGHVS and CDR2 is FQNEAQ. The CDR3 sequence is 15 residues long. Without sorting, samples used some 100 million PBMCs for genomic DNA. The authors distributed each subset's genomic DNA evenly over several immunoSEQ plates. As handled by the study authors: From ImmunoSEQ came sequences covering only the junction and carrying no quality scores, so filtering differed. The method was immunoSEQ multiplex PCR; TCRdb's version includes in-frame clones alone and lacks a portion of them. Clone size and V and J calls were adopted from that table, with D and trimming inferred from the DNA. The sample consists of about 500,000 clones, 77% of them appearing once. This entry belongs to a study of shared clonotypes between healthy human individuals.

The J gene is TRBJ2-7, the V gene TRBV7-8; a possible D gene is TRBD1 (7 bases). Sequenced input: PBMCs. The origin of this receptor is a woman aged 35 to 49 in good health. Some clones in this sample may be carry-over from other donors' samples. Written as DNA, the CDR3 is TGTGCCAGCAGCTTGTTTCCGGGACAGCGGGACGAGCAGTACTTC. It codes for CASSLFPGQRDEQYF. Full variable domain (outside the CDR3, taken from reference TRBV7-8 and TRBJ2-7): GAGVSQSPRYKVAKRGQDVALRCDPISGHVSLFWYQQALGQGPEFLTYFQNEAQLDKSGLPSDRFFAERPEGSVSTLKIQRTQQEDSAVYLCASSLFPGQRDEQYFGPGTRLTVT.